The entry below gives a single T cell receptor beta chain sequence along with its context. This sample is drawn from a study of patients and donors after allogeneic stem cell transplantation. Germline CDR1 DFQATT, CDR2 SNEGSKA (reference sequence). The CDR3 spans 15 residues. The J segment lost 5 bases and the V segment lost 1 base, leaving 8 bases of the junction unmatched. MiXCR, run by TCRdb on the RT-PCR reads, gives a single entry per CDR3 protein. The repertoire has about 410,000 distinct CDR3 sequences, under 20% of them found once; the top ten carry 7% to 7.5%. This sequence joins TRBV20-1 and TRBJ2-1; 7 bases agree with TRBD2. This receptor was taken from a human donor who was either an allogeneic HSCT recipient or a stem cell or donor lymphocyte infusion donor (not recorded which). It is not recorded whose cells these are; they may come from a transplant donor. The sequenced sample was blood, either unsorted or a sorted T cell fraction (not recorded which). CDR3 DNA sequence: TGCAGTGCTAGAGTCGGGCGCGGGAGTCACAATGAGCAGTTCTTC. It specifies CSARVGRGSHNEQFF.